One sample yielded the 19 T cell receptor beta chains listed below, sequenced in a study of blood T cell repertoires in COVID-19. Assay: immunoSEQ multiplex PCR; the TCRdb copy retains only in-frame clones and omits some. The repertoire has about 120,000 clones, about four fifths of them found once; the top ten carry approximately 10%. The sequencing sample was made of peripheral blood. The receptors originated from a man in his sixties with acute or convalescent COVID-19.

This clone was found a few times. This chain joins TRBV5-1 and TRBJ1-4, with 7 bases matching TRBD1. The CDR3 runs to 14 residues. Per the germline V gene, CDR1 is SGHRS and CDR2 is YFSETQ. The junction had 3 bases not matched to a gene; V was cut back by 1 base and J by 6 bases. The CDR3 loop reads CASSLPTGDEKLFF. CDR3 bases: TGCGCCAGCAGCTTGCCAACAGGGGATGAAAAACTGTTTTTT.

This sequence joins TRBV7-2 and TRBJ2-3; possibly TRBD2 for D (5 bases). CDR1 and CDR2 from the germline V gene are SGHTA and FQGNSA. Trimming took off 1 base at V and 2 bases at J, with 10 bases between the two ends. This CDR3 spans 15 amino acids. Written as DNA, the CDR3 is TGTGCCAGCAGCTTAGGTAAGCGGTACACAGATACGCAGTATTTT. Its protein is CASSLGKRYTDTQYF. The variable domain in full, with the rest retrieved from reference TRBV7-2 and TRBJ2-3, is GAGVSQSPSNKVTEKGKDVELRCDPISGHTALYWYRQSLGQGLEFLIYFQGNSAPDKSGLPSDRFSAERTGGSVSTLTIQRTQQEDSAVYLCASSLGKRYTDTQYFGPGTRLTVL.

This chain links TRBV10-1 with TRBJ2-5, with 7 bases lining up with TRBD1. V lost 10 bases, J lost 3 bases, and 8 bases stayed unmatched. CDR1 is WNHNN, CDR2 SYGVQD, per germline (reference sequence). This CDR3 is 13 amino acids long. CDR3 nucleotide sequence: TGCGCCACCCAGCGACAGGGTGAAGAGACCCAGTACTTC. The encoded protein is CATQRQGEETQYF.

This clone was seen a few times. The rearrangement uses TRBV28 and TRBJ2-3, with 8 bases identical to TRBD1. V was clipped by 10 bases and J by 1 base; unmatched bases: 4. The V gene's germline CDR1 is MDHEN and CDR2 SYDVKM. This CDR3 comprises 13 residues. The CDR3 coding sequence is TGTGCCAATCAGGGGGCCCGCACAGATACGCAGTATTTT. Translating it yields CANQGARTDTQYF.

This rearrangement joins TRBV7-9 to TRBJ2-7, with 10 positions matching TRBD1. The CDR3 spans 13 residues. V dropped 8 bases and J dropped 3; count of bases not matched to a gene: 4. Germline V lookup: CDR1 SEHNR, CDR2 FQNEAQ (reference sequence). This CDR3 is CASRGTGDYEQYF. Written as DNA, the CDR3 is TGTGCCAGCCGAGGGACAGGGGACTACGAGCAGTACTTC.

This clone was observed once. The gene calls are TRBV28 and TRBJ2-2, with D tentatively TRBD1 (6 bases). V dropped 6 bases and J dropped 6 bases, with 20 bases sitting between them. The CDR3 totals 16 residues. Germline V gene lookup returns CDR1 MDHEN and CDR2 SYDVKM. The CDR3 is CASRSSRRGTSGELFF. Here the CDR3 DNA reads TGTGCCAGCAGGAGCAGTCGCAGGGGTACGTCCGGGGAGCTGTTTTTT.

In nucleotides, the CDR3 is TGTGCCTCACGGGGGACGGGCGGAGACACCGGGGAGCTGTTTTTT. Translated, it gives CASRGTGGDTGELFF. This chain links TRBV24-1 with TRBJ2-2, with D tentatively TRBD2 (6 bases). The CDR3 is 15 residues long. Trimming stripped 12 bases from V and 3 bases from J, with 19 bases between. Germline CDR1 reads KGHDR; CDR2 reads SFDVKD.

This clone was seen only once. The chain is built from TRBV3-1 (or the pseudogene TRBV3-2) and TRBJ1-5; the D gene is possibly TRBD2 (5 bases). The J call could be wrong; TRBJ2-3 is a better fit for the DNA end. Germline CDR1 LGHDT, CDR2 YNNKEL (reference sequence). This CDR3 is built from 14 residues. The CDR3 reads CASSQGAGNQPQYF. CDR3 in DNA: TGTGCCAGCAGCCAAGGGGCGGGCAATCAGCCCCAGTATTTT.

V gene TRBV15 combines with J gene TRBJ1-2; D ambiguous. Looked up from germline, CDR1 is LNHNV and CDR2 is YYDKDF (reference sequence). The CDR3 extends over 15 amino acids. The V end was cut by 0 bases, the J end by 2 bases, with 10 bases between. CDR3 amino acids: CATSREEGSNYGYTF. The CDR3, as DNA: TGTGCCACCAGCAGAGAGGAGGGAAGCAACTATGGCTACACCTTC. Together with reference TRBV15 and TRBJ1-2, the CDR3 gives the full variable domain: DAMVIQNPRYQVTQFGKPVTLSCSQTLNHNVMYWYQQKSSQAPKLLFHYYDKDFNNEADTPDNFQSRRPNTSFCFLDIRSPGLGDTAMYLCATSREEGSNYGYTFGSGTRLTVV.

The V gene is TRBV27, the J gene TRBJ1-5; D is perhaps TRBD1 (5 bases). Trimming stripped 6 bases from V and 6 bases from J, with 15 bases between. Germline lookup yields CDR1 MNHEY and CDR2 SMNVEV (reference sequence). The CDR3 runs to 14 residues. The CDR3 DNA is TGTGCCAGCAGCCCAGGGCGGTTTGGTCAGCCCCAGCATTTT. It translates to CASSPGRFGQPQHF.

This chain joins TRBV19 and TRBJ1-1; 8 nucleotides align to TRBD1. V shed 9 bases, J shed 5 bases, and the junction held 5 bases outside the gene matches. CDR1 LNHDA and CDR2 SQIVND come from the germline V gene (reference sequence). The CDR3 loop spans 12 amino acids. The chain's CDR3 is CASKQGGTEAFF. DNA for the CDR3: TGTGCCAGCAAACAGGGGGGGACTGAAGCTTTCTTT.

The chain uses TRBV9 and TRBJ1-2; D remains ambiguous. The germline CDR1 and CDR2 sequences are SGDLS and YYNGEE. The germline V and J ends were trimmed by 0 bases and 6 bases, with 12 bases remaining between them. The CDR3 is made up of 14 amino acids. The CDR3 nucleotides read TGTGCCAGCAGCGTAGCTGGTGCCGGTGATGGCTACACCTTC. Its protein is CASSVAGAGDGYTF.

The chain uses TRBV11-2 and TRBJ2-1, with TRBD2 matching over 7 bases. CDR1 and CDR2 from the germline V gene are SGHAT and FQNNGV. The trim removed 1 base at V and 6 bases at J, leaving 9 bases unmatched. This CDR3 spans 16 amino acids. As DNA, the CDR3 is TGTGCCAGCAGCTTAGGGTGGGAGGGCGGTGCCAATGAGCAGTTCTTC. Protein: CASSLGWEGGANEQFF.

V usage is TRBV21-1 and J usage is TRBJ2-1; the table's D call of TRBD2 was not tested on the DNA. TRBV21-1 is designated a pseudogene. This CDR3 contains 19 residues. CDR3 region: CASSKGVGVAVNFHNEQFF. The DNA for the CDR3 is TGTGCCAGCAGCAAAGGGGTCGGGGTAGCCGTCAACTTCCACAATGAGCAGTTCTTC.

This chain links TRBV27 with TRBJ2-3; 12 bases fit TRBD2. Germline values: CDR1 MNHEY, CDR2 SMNVEV (reference sequence). The V segment lost 5 bases and the J segment 6 bases; nucleotides outside the gene matches: 9. The CDR3 length is 16 residues. The CDR3 DNA follows: TGTGCCAGCAGTCCAGCTAGCGGGAGGGGTCTGGATACGCAGTATTTT. It translates to CASSPASGRGLDTQYF.

The chain has TRBV19 and TRBJ2-3, with TRBD2 matching 12 bases. In germline, CDR1 is LNHDA, CDR2 SQIVND (reference sequence). The CDR3 spans 14 residues. V dropped 6 bases and J dropped 4; count of bases not matched to a gene: 2. CDR3 in amino acids: CASRPSGRADTQYF. CDR3 coding DNA: TGTGCCAGTAGGCCTAGCGGGAGGGCAGATACGCAGTATTTT.

The rearrangement uses TRBV4-2 and TRBJ2-2, with 8 bases matching TRBD2. Germline values: CDR1 LGHNA, CDR2 YNFKEQ. This CDR3 region has 17 residues. J was trimmed by 3 bases and V by 1 base; bases with no gene match: 7. The CDR3 nucleotides are TGTGCCAGCAGCCAAGCAAGCGGGAGCTCTGACACCGGGGAGCTGTTTTTT. Translating gives CASSQASGSSDTGELFF.

J is TRBJ2-1 and V is TRBV9; D gene ambiguous. The CDR3 sequence is 16 residues long. Looked up from germline, CDR1 is SGDLS and CDR2 is YYNGEE. The ends were cut back, 0 bases at V and 5 bases at J, with 15 bases in the middle. The CDR3 region has the DNA TGTGCCAGCAGCGTAGGCTTGGGCCAGGCCGACAATGAGCAGTTCTTC. Amino acid sequence: CASSVGLGQADNEQFF.

The chain uses TRBV6-6 and TRBJ2-1, with D unresolved. The V end was cut by 7 bases, the J end by 10 bases, with 17 bases between. The length of the CDR3 is 13 residues. CDR1 is MNHNY and CDR2 is SVGAGI in the germline V gene (reference sequence). The CDR3, as DNA: TGTGCCAGCATCGAGCAGACTCGTCGGGAGCAGTTCTTC. Its translation: CASIEQTRREQFF.